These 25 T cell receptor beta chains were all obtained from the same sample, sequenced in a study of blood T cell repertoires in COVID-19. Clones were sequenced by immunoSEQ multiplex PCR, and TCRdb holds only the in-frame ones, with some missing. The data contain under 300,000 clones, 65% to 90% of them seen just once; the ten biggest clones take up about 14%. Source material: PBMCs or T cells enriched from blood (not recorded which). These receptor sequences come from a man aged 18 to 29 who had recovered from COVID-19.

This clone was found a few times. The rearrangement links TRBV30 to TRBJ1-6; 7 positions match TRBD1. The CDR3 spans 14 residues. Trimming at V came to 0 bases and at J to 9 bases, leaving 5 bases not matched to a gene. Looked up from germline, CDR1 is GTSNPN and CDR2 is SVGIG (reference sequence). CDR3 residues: CAWSVRGGGSPLHF. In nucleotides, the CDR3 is TGTGCCTGGAGTGTACGAGGGGGCGGTTCACCCCTCCACTTT.

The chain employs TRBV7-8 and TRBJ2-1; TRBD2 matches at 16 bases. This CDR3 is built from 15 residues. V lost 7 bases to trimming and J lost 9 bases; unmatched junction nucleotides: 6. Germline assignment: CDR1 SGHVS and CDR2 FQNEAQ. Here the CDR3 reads CASTGTSGGAGEQFF. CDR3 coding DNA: TGTGCCAGCACCGGGACTAGCGGGGGGGCGGGTGAGCAGTTCTTC.

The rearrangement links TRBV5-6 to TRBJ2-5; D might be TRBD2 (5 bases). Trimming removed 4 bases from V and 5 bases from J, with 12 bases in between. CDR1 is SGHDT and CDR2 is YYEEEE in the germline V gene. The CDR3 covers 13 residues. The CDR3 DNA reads TGTGCCAGCAGCAGCATTAGAGGGGAGACCCAGTACTTC. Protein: CASSSIRGETQYF.

CDR3 sequence reads: CASSLEVSMNTEAFF. CDR3 DNA sequence: TGTGCCAGCAGCTTAGAAGTGAGTATGAACACTGAAGCTTTCTTT. The V gene is TRBV11-2, the J gene TRBJ1-1; D unresolved. V was clipped by 0 bases and J by 0 bases, with 8 bases between them. Germline V gene lookup returns CDR1 SGHAT and CDR2 FQNNGV. The CDR3 covers 15 residues.

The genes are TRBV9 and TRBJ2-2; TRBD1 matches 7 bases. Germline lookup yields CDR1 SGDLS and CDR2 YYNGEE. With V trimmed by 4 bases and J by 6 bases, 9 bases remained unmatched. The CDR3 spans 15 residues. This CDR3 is CASSPVDRDAGELFF. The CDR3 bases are TGTGCCAGCAGCCCAGTTGACAGGGACGCCGGGGAGCTGTTTTTT. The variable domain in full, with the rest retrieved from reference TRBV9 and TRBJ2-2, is DSGVTQTPKHLITATGQRVTLRCSPRSGDLSVYWYQQSLDQGLQFLIQYYNGEERAKGNILERFSAQQFPDLHSELNLSSLELGDSALYFCASSPVDRDAGELFFGEGSRLTVL.

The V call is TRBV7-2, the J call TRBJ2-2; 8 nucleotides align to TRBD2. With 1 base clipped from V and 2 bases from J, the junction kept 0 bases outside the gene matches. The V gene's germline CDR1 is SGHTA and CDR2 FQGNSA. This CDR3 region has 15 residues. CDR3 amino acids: CASSLGTSNTGELFF. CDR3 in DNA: TGTGCCAGCAGCTTAGGGACTAGCAACACCGGGGAGCTGTTTTTT.

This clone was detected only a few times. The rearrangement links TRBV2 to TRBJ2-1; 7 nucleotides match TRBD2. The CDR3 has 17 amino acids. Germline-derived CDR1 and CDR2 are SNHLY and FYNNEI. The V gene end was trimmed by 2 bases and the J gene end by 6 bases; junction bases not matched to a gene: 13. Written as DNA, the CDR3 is TGTGCCAGCAGTGAATCCCCGGGGGGAACGATCGGCAATGAGCAGTTCTTC. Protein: CASSESPGGTIGNEQFF.

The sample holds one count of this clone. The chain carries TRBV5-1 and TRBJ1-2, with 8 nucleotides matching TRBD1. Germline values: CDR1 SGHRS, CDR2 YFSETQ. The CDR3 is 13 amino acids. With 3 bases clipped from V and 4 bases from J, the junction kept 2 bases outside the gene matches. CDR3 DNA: TGCGCCAGCAGCTACACAGGGGGCTATGGCTACACCTTC. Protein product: CASSYTGGYGYTF.

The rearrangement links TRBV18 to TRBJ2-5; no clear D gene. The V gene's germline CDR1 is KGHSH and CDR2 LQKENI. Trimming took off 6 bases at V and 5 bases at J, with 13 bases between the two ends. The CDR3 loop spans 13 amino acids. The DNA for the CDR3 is TGTGCCAGCTCCGGCGTGGGCTACGAGACCCAGTACTTC. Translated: CASSGVGYETQYF.

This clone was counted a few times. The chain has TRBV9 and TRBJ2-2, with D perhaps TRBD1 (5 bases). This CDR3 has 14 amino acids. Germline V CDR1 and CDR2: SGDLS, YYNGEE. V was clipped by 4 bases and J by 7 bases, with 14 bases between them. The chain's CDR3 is CASSPRTDIGELFF. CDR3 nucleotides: TGTGCCAGCAGCCCCAGGACGGACATCGGGGAGCTGTTTTTT.

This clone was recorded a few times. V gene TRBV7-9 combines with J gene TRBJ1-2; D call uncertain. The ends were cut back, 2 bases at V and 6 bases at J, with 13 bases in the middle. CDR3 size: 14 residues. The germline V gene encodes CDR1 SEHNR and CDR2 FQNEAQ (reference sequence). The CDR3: CASSLFSPSDGYTF. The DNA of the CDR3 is TGTGCCAGCAGCTTATTCTCCCCCTCCGATGGCTACACCTTC.

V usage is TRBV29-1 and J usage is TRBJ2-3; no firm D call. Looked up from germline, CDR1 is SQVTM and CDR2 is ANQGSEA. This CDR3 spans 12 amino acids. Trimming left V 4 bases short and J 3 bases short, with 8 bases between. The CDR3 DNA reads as TGCAGCGTTGGAGGTCTAACAGATACGCAGTATTTT. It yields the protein CSVGGLTDTQYF.

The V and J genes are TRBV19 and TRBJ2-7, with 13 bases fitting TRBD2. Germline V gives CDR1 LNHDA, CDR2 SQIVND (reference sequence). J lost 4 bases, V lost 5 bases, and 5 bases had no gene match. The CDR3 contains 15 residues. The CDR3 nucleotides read TGTGCCAGTAGTGCCGGACTAGCGGGAGTATACGAGCAGTACTTC. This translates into CASSAGLAGVYEQYF.

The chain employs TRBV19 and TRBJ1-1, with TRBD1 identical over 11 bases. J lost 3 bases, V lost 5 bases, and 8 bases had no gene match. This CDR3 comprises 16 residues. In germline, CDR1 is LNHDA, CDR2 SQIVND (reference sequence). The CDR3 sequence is CASSPRTGGLYTEAFF. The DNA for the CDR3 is TGTGCCAGTAGTCCCCGGACAGGGGGCTTGTACACTGAAGCTTTCTTT. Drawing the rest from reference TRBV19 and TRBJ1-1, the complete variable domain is DGGITQSPKYLFRKEGQNVTLSCEQNLNHDAMYWYRQDPGQGLRLIYYSQIVNDFQKGDIAEGYSVSREKKESFPLTVTSAQKNPTAFYLCASSPRTGGLYTEAFFGQGTRLTVV.

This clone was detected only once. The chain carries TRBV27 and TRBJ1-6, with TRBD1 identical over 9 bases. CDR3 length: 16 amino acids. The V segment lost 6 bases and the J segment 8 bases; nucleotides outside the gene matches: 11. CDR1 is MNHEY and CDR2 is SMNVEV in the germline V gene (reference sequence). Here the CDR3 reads CASRTDLTGGDSPLHF. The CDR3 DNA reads TGTGCCAGCAGGACCGATCTGACAGGGGGGGATTCACCCCTCCACTTT.

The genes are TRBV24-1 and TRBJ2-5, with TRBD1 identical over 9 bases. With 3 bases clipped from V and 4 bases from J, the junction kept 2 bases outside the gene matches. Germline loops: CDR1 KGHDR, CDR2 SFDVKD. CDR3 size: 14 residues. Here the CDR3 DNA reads TGTGCCACCAGTGATCGGGACAGGGCAGAGACCCAGTACTTC. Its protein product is CATSDRDRAETQYF.

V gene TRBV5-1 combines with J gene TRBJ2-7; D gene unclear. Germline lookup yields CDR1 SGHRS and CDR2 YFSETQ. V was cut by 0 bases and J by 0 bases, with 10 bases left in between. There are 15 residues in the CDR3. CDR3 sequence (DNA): TGCGCCAGCAGCTTGGACCCGCGCTCCTCCTACGAGCAGTACTTC. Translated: CASSLDPRSSYEQYF.

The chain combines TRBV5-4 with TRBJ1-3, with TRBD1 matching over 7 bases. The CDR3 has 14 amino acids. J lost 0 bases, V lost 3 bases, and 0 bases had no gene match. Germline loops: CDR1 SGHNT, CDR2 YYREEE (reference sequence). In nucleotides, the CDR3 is TGTGCCAGCAGCTCAGGGGGCTCTGGAAACACCATATATTTT. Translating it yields CASSSGGSGNTIYF.

This chain's CDR3 is CASSSYRRNYGYTF. CDR3 DNA sequence: TGTGCCAGCAGCTCGTATAGGAGGAATTATGGCTACACCTTC. The V gene is TRBV5-6, the J gene TRBJ1-2; unclear D gene. CDR1 SGHDT and CDR2 YYEEEE come from the germline V gene. The CDR3 has 14 amino acids. Trimming took off 3 bases at V and 5 bases at J, with 14 bases between the two ends.

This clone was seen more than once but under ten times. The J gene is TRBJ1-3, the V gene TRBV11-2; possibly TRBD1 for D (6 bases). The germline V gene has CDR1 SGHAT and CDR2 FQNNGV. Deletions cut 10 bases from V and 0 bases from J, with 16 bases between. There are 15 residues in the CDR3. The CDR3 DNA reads TGTGCCACCCGACCCGGACAGTCCTCTGGAAACACCATATATTTT. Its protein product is CATRPGQSSGNTIYF.

The CDR3 reads CASSPTGDNQPQHF. The CDR3 nucleotides read TGTGCCAGCAGCCCGACAGGGGACAATCAGCCCCAGCATTTT. This rearrangement joins TRBV5-8 to TRBJ1-5; TRBD1 matches at 8 bases. CDR3 size: 14 residues. Unmatched junction bases numbered 3, after V lost 4 bases and J lost 3 bases. The germline gives CDR1 SGHTS, CDR2 YDEGEE.

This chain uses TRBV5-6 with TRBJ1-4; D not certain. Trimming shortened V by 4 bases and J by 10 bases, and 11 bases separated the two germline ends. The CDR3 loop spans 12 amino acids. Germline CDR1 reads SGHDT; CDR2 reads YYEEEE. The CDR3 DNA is TGTGCCAGCAGCCAAGAGCGGGGAAAACTGTTTTTT. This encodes CASSQERGKLFF.

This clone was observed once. The CDR3 reads CASSLDPRGESTDTQYF. The CDR3 DNA follows: TGTGCCAGCAGCTTGGACCCGCGGGGGGAATCCACAGATACGCAGTATTTT. This rearrangement joins TRBV5-4 to TRBJ2-3, with 8 nucleotides matching TRBD2. The CDR3 is 17 residues long. V lost 0 bases, J lost 2 bases, and 8 bases stayed unmatched. The germline CDR1 and CDR2 sequences are SGHNT and YYREEE (reference sequence).

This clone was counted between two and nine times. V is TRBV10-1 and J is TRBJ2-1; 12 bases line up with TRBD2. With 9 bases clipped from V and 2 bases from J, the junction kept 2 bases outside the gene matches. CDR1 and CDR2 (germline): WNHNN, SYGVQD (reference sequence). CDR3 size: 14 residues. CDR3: CASSSGRAYNEQFF. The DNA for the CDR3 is TGCGCCAGTTCTAGCGGGAGGGCCTACAATGAGCAGTTCTTC.

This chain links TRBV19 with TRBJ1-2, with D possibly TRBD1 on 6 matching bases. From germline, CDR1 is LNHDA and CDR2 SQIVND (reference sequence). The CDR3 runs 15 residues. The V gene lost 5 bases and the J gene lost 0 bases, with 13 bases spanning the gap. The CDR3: CASSSGDIPNYGYTF. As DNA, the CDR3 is TGTGCCAGTAGTTCTGGGGACATACCTAACTATGGCTACACCTTC.